This passage covers 30 T cell receptor beta chains from one sample sequenced in a study of OX40 agonist ivuxolimab in advanced cancers. Sequencing used immunoSEQ multiplex PCR; TCRdb keeps in-frame clones, though not all of them. The data contain fewer than 45,000 clones, around 89% of them seen just once; the ten biggest clones take up 9.5% to 15%. Sample: CD4+ or CD8+ T cells sorted from blood, taken in a trial of the OX40 agonist ivuxolimab. The receptors stem from an adult with an advanced solid tumor such as melanoma, head and neck, liver or kidney cancer.

This rearrangement joins TRBV5-8 to TRBJ1-4, with D tentatively TRBD1 (6 bases). CDR1 and CDR2 from the germline V gene are SGHTS and YDEGEE. This CDR3 comprises 14 residues. Trimming cost V 3 bases and J 5 bases, with 11 bases left between them. The CDR3 coding sequence is TGTGCCAGCAGCTGGGGGCTGGTGAATGAAAAACTGTTTTTT. This sequence encodes CASSWGLVNEKLFF.

CDR3 residues: CASVGPLSYNEQFF. CDR3 nucleotides: TGTGCCAGCGTGGGACCGCTATCCTACAATGAGCAGTTCTTC. J is TRBJ2-1 and V is TRBV2, with D perhaps TRBD1 or TRBD2 (5 bases each). CDR1 and CDR2 (germline): SNHLY, FYNNEI. The CDR3 consists of 14 residues. Trimming removed 8 bases from V and 1 base from J, with 12 bases in between.

This clone occurred a few times. This sample also contains other DNA sequences that code for the same CDR3. The chain employs TRBV25-1 and TRBJ2-7, with TRBD1 matching 10 bases. Trimming took 2 bases from V and 3 from J; bases not matched to a gene: 7. The CDR3 has 16 amino acids. Germline V gene data show CDR1 as MGHDK and CDR2 as SYGVNS. The CDR3 DNA is TGTGCCAGCAGTGAAGCCGGGACAGGGGTTAACTACGAGCAGTACTTC. It encodes CASSEAGTGVNYEQYF.

The gene calls are TRBV4-3 and TRBJ2-7; D might be TRBD1 (5 bases). This CDR3 contains 15 residues. From germline, CDR1 is LGHNA and CDR2 YSLEER. V shed 0 bases and J shed 2 bases, with 11 bases lying between them. CDR3 coding DNA: TGCGCCAGCAGCCAAGAGGGGCTTGGGGCCTACGAGCAGTACTTC. Translation: CASSQEGLGAYEQYF.

The rearrangement joins TRBV15 to TRBJ1-2; D might be TRBD1 (6 bases). Germline values: CDR1 LNHNV, CDR2 YYDKDF (reference sequence). The CDR3 extends over 13 amino acids. V was shortened by 5 bases and J by 7 bases, with 14 bases between the two germline ends. CDR3 sequence (DNA): TGTGCCACCAGCGGATCAAACAGGGTTGGCTACACCTTC. It yields the protein CATSGSNRVGYTF.

This clone appeared once. The chain uses TRBV10-3 and TRBJ2-7, with D unclear. V was trimmed by 3 bases and J by 2 bases, leaving 2 bases between them. Germline CDR1 ENHRY, CDR2 SYGVKD. The CDR3 consists of 11 residues. The CDR3 protein is CAISDPYEQYF. CDR3 DNA: TGTGCCATCAGTGATCCCTACGAGCAGTACTTC.

The gene calls are TRBV13 and TRBJ1-1; possibly TRBD1 for D (6 bases). CDR3 size: 15 residues. Trimming shortened V by 1 base and J by 3 bases, and 12 bases separated the two germline ends. The germline CDR1 and CDR2 sequences are PRHDT and FYEKMQ (reference sequence). DNA of the CDR3: TGTGCCAGCAGCTTAGCAGGGGTTGGGGACACTGAAGCTTTCTTT. Its translation: CASSLAGVGDTEAFF.

This clone was observed a few times. The CDR3 region is CASSQASVRGNEAFF. The CDR3 DNA follows: TGCGCCAGCAGCCAAGCCTCGGTCAGGGGGAATGAAGCTTTCTTT. This chain uses TRBV4-3 with TRBJ1-1; 7 nucleotides agree with TRBD1. The CDR3 is 15 amino acids. Germline CDR1 LGHNA, CDR2 YSLEER. Germline trimming cut 1 base from V and 7 bases from J; bases unmatched to any gene: 9.

This chain connects TRBV7-6 to TRBJ2-5; TRBD2 matches 8 bases. In germline, CDR1 is SGHVS, CDR2 FNYEAQ. V trimming: 4 bases; J trimming: 4 bases; junction bases outside the gene matches: 14. CDR3 length: 17 amino acids. CDR3 residues: CASSWPRTSPIPETQYF. The DNA of the CDR3 is TGTGCCAGCAGCTGGCCCCGGACTAGCCCGATCCCAGAGACCCAGTACTTC.

The CDR3 reads CASSQPREETQYF. CDR3 nucleotide sequence: TGTGCCAGCAGCCAACCCCGCGAGGAGACCCAGTACTTC. The chain uses TRBV7-8 and TRBJ2-5; no clear D gene. Germline loops: CDR1 SGHVS, CDR2 FQNEAQ. This CDR3 has 13 residues. The V end lost 5 bases, the J end lost 5 bases, and 12 bases lay between the germline ends.

This clone is judged medium-sized. V is TRBV28 and J is TRBJ2-3, with 7 bases fitting TRBD1. The CDR3 contains 16 residues. Trimming took 4 bases from V and 3 from J; bases not matched to a gene: 10. Germline CDR1 MDHEN, CDR2 SYDVKM. As DNA, the CDR3 is TGTGCCAGCAGTTCACCAGACAGGGATGGAACAGATACGCAGTATTTT. It yields the protein CASSSPDRDGTDTQYF.

About this clone itself: A read error may produce the germline difference seen at one junction end. The chain recombines TRBV7-9 with TRBJ2-7; D is possibly TRBD2 (5 bases). CDR1 SEHNR and CDR2 FQNEAQ come from the germline V gene (reference sequence). The CDR3 sequence is 12 residues long. CDR3 loop: CASGTGGGSPVF. CDR3 DNA: TGTGCCAGCGGCACCGGAGGTGGAAGTCCCGTCTTC. Supplemented by reference TRBV7-9 and TRBJ2-7, the full variable domain reads DTGVSQNPRHKITKRGQNVTFRCDPISEHNRLYWYRQTLGQGPEFLTYFQNEAQLEKSRLLSDRFSAERPKGSFSTLEIQRTEQGDSAMYLCASGTGGGSPVFGPGTRLTVT.

This rearrangement joins TRBV10-3 to TRBJ2-5; 11 positions match TRBD1. Per germline, CDR1 ENHRY and CDR2 SYGVKD. J gave up 4 bases and V 2 bases, and 6 bases lay outside the gene matches. The CDR3 is 16 residues long. CDR3 loop: CAISETGQGAGETQYF. The CDR3 bases are TGTGCCATCAGTGAGACTGGACAGGGGGCTGGAGAGACCCAGTACTTC.

The table lists this clone with a count of one. The rearrangement joins TRBV5-1 to TRBJ2-1, with D perhaps TRBD2 (6 bases). The CDR3 covers 13 residues. Germline values: CDR1 SGHRS, CDR2 YFSETQ. V was trimmed by 5 bases and J by 4 bases, leaving 10 bases between them. The CDR3 DNA reads TGCGCCAGCAGACGGGACTCTTACAATGAGCAGTTCTTC. Amino acids: CASRRDSYNEQFF. The whole variable domain, filled in from reference TRBV5-1 and TRBJ2-1, reads KAGVTQTPRYLIKTRGQQVTLSCSPISGHRSVSWYQQTPGQGLQFLFEYFSETQRNKGNFPGRFSGRQFSNSRSEMNVSTLELGDSALYLCASRRDSYNEQFFGPGTRLTVL.

V usage is TRBV19 and J usage is TRBJ2-7; 9 nucleotides match TRBD1. Unmatched junction bases numbered 7, after V lost 1 base and J lost 3 bases. The germline V gene encodes CDR1 LNHDA and CDR2 SQIVND (reference sequence). This CDR3 has 16 amino acids. The CDR3 reads CASSIGTGDRGYEQYF. CDR3 coding DNA: TGTGCCAGTAGTATAGGGACAGGGGATCGCGGCTACGAGCAGTACTTC. Combining the CDR3 with reference TRBV19 and TRBJ2-7 gives the whole variable domain DGGITQSPKYLFRKEGQNVTLSCEQNLNHDAMYWYRQDPGQGLRLIYYSQIVNDFQKGDIAEGYSVSREKKESFPLTVTSAQKNPTAFYLCASSIGTGDRGYEQYFGPGTRLTVT.

The chain joins TRBV29-1 to TRBJ2-2; D is unresolved. The CDR3 extends over 11 amino acids. Germline V gene sequence: CDR1 SQVTM, CDR2 ANQGSEA. The germline V and J ends were trimmed by 7 bases and 7 bases, with 10 bases remaining between them. CDR3 nucleotide sequence: TGCAGCGCCCGCCGGAGCGGGGAGCTGTTTTTT. Translated, it gives CSARRSGELFF.

J is TRBJ2-1 and V is TRBV4-2; possibly TRBD2 for D (5 bases). The CDR3 extends over 16 amino acids. Germline V gene data show CDR1 as LGHNA and CDR2 as YNFKEQ. V lost 0 bases and J 8 bases, leaving 17 bases between the germline ends. Here the CDR3 DNA reads TGTGCCAGCAGCCAAGATCGAGGGATAAATGGGGATGAGCAGTTCTTC. This encodes CASSQDRGINGDEQFF.

The chain is built from TRBV7-3 and TRBJ2-1; D unclear. The CDR3 consists of 13 residues. The germline gives CDR1 SGHTA, CDR2 FQGTGA. V lost 5 bases, J lost 4 bases, and 9 bases lay in between. In DNA form, the CDR3 reads TGTGCCAGCAGCCCTCCCAATTACAATGAGCAGTTCTTC. As protein: CASSPPNYNEQFF.

This clone was seen a single time. The CDR3 spells CSALGSLFEVTEAFF. The CDR3 bases are TGCAGCGCCCTCGGGAGCTTATTTGAGGTCACTGAAGCTTTCTTT. The chain recombines TRBV29-1 with TRBJ1-1; D not resolved. This CDR3 contains 15 residues. The V gene's germline CDR1 is SQVTM and CDR2 ANQGSEA. Trimming pared 7 bases from V and 4 bases from J, leaving 22 bases between.

This sequence joins TRBV6-5 and TRBJ2-7; 10 bases fit TRBD2. Trimming cost V 2 bases and J 3 bases; bases outside gene matches: 7. The CDR3 covers 16 residues. CDR1 MNHEY and CDR2 SVGAGI come from the germline V gene. The CDR3 nucleotides read TGTGCCAGCAGTTACACGGGGACTAGCGTGAGCTACGAGCAGTACTTC. This translates into CASSYTGTSVSYEQYF.

This clone was seen once. V and J are TRBV13 and TRBJ2-1, with D tentatively TRBD2 (5 bases). Germline V lookup: CDR1 PRHDT, CDR2 FYEKMQ (reference sequence). The CDR3 runs to 13 residues. Deletions cut 5 bases from V and 8 bases from J, with 13 bases between. The CDR3 sequence: CASSPRGFYEQFF. The CDR3 region has the DNA TGTGCCAGCAGCCCTCGGGGTTTCTATGAGCAGTTCTTC.

This chain joins TRBV6-5 and TRBJ2-7, with unresolved D. V lost 4 bases to trimming and J lost 7 bases, with 11 bases between them. The CDR3 spans 12 residues. Germline values: CDR1 MNHEY, CDR2 SVGAGI. CDR3 loop: CASSSPGWEQYF. In DNA, the CDR3 is TGTGCCAGCAGTTCCCCTGGGTGGGAGCAGTACTTC.

The V gene is TRBV28, the J gene TRBJ2-1; D tentatively reads TRBD1 or TRBD2 (6 bases each). Germline CDR1 MDHEN, CDR2 SYDVKM. Trimming cost V 8 bases and J 4 bases, with 12 bases left between them. The CDR3 is made up of 13 amino acids. The CDR3 spells CASSWGAYNEQFF. Written as DNA, the CDR3 is TGTGCCAGCTCTTGGGGGGCATACAATGAGCAGTTCTTC.

This clone was observed once. The V call is TRBV15, the J call TRBJ2-7; 7 bases are shared with TRBD2. The V gene's germline CDR1 is LNHNV and CDR2 YYDKDF (reference sequence). V gave up 0 bases and J gave up 0 bases; unmatched junction bases: 2. The CDR3 loop spans 15 amino acids. This chain's CDR3 is CATSREASGSYEQYF. CDR3 sequence (DNA): TGTGCCACCAGCAGAGAGGCTAGCGGCTCCTACGAGCAGTACTTC.

The rearrangement uses TRBV4-3 and TRBJ2-3, with D possibly matching TRBD2 (5 bases). The CDR3 totals 14 residues. The V end lost 1 base, the J end lost 2 bases, and 7 bases lay between the germline ends. From germline, CDR1 is LGHNA and CDR2 YSLEER. The CDR3 is CASSQAGTTDTQYF. The CDR3 region has the DNA TGCGCCAGCAGCCAAGCGGGAACCACAGATACGCAGTATTTT.

J is TRBJ2-1 and V is TRBV7-6, with D perhaps matching TRBD1 (6 bases). Germline-derived CDR1 and CDR2 are SGHVS and FNYEAQ. There are 15 residues in the CDR3. Between the trimmed V and J ends, which lost 3 bases and 0 bases, there was a span of 9 bases. The CDR3: CASSFRGSSYNEQFF. In nucleotides, the CDR3 is TGTGCCAGCAGCTTCAGGGGAAGCTCCTACAATGAGCAGTTCTTC.

This clone was seen a few times. This chain joins TRBV7-9 and TRBJ2-7; D tentatively fits TRBD1 or TRBD2 (5 bases each). Germline V gene sequence: CDR1 SEHNR, CDR2 FQNEAQ (reference sequence). V was trimmed by 5 bases and J by 2 bases, leaving 16 bases between them. The CDR3 contains 15 residues. This CDR3 is CASSTTGTQTYEQYF. The CDR3 nucleotides read TGTGCCAGCAGCACCACCGGGACGCAGACCTACGAGCAGTACTTC.

V usage is TRBV4-1 and J usage is TRBJ1-2; TRBD1 aligns across 11 bases. V trimming: 1 base; J trimming: 6 bases; junction bases outside the gene matches: 7. CDR1 is MGHRA, CDR2 YSYEKL, per germline. This CDR3 contains 16 residues. CDR3 loop: CASSQVGGQGADGYTF. As DNA, the CDR3 is TGCGCCAGCAGCCAAGTCGGCGGACAGGGGGCTGATGGCTACACCTTC.

V is TRBV7-9 and J is TRBJ1-1; D is uncertain. There are 14 residues in the CDR3. Deletions cut 8 bases from V and 6 bases from J, with 19 bases between. Germline V lookup: CDR1 SEHNR, CDR2 FQNEAQ (reference sequence). The CDR3 is CASGTSDVDPEAFF. In nucleotides, the CDR3 is TGTGCCAGCGGAACCTCGGACGTCGACCCTGAAGCTTTCTTT.

The chain recombines TRBV5-4 with TRBJ2-3, with D tentatively TRBD2 (5 bases). The germline CDR1 and CDR2 sequences are SGHNT and YYREEE (reference sequence). The CDR3 loop spans 14 amino acids. V gave up 4 bases and J gave up 0 bases, with 9 bases separating them. The DNA for the CDR3 is TGTGCCAGCAGCCCTACTAGGAGCACAGATACGCAGTATTTT. It specifies CASSPTRSTDTQYF. Based on the CDR3 plus reference TRBV5-4 and TRBJ2-3, the full variable domain is ETGVTQSPTHLIKTRGQQVTLRCSSQSGHNTVSWYQQALGQGPQFIFQYYREEENGRGNFPPRFSGLQFPNYSSELNVNALELDDSALYLCASSPTRSTDTQYFGPGTRLTVL.